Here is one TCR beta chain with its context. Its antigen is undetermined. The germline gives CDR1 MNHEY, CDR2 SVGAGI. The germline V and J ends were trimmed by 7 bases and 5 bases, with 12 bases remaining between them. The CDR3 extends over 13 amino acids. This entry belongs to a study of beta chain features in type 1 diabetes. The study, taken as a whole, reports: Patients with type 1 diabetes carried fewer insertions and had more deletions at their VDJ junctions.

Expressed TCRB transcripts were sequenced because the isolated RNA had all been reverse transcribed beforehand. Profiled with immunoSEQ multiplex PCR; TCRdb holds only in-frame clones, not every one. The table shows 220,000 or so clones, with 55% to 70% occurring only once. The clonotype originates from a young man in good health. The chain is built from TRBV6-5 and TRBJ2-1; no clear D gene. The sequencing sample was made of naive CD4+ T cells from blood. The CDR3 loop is CASTEVEHNEQFF. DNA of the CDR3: TGTGCCAGCACCGAAGTAGAACACAATGAGCAGTTCTTC.